The clone carrying this TCR beta chain occurred many times. TCRdb re-called the RACE reads through MiXCR, storing one row per CDR3 protein. This table holds approximately 260,000 distinct CDR3 sequences, approximately 8.6% found once. This sample was taken from a study of human T cells and chemical hapten exposure. This CDR3 is built from 16 residues. Trimming left V 5 bases short and J 3 bases short, with 14 bases between. Germline V CDR1 and CDR2: SGHVS, FQNEAQ. Documented time point: pre-sensitization, week 0. As for treatment: therapeutic diphenylcyclopropenone sensitization with weekly scalp DPC. This clonotype originated in a woman between 40 and 50 years old with alopecia areata. Some clones in this sample may be carry-over from other donors' samples. Here the sequenced sample was whole blood, taken in connection with sensitization to the hapten diphenylcyclopropenone (DPC). The V gene is TRBV7-8, the J gene TRBJ2-6; D call uncertain. In nucleotides, the CDR3 is TGTGCCAGCAGCCCGTTTTTGGCTATTGGGGCCAACGTCCTGACTTTC. Amino acid sequence: CASSPFLAIGANVLTF. Supplemented by reference TRBV7-8 and TRBJ2-6, the full variable domain reads GAGVSQSPRYKVAKRGQDVALRCDPISGHVSLFWYQQALGQGPEFLTYFQNEAQLDKSGLPSDRFFAERPEGSVSTLKIQRTQQEDSAVYLCASSPFLAIGANVLTFGAGSRLTVL.